These 29 T cell receptor beta chains originate from one sample sequenced in a study of blood T cell repertoires in COVID-19. The data were produced by immunoSEQ multiplex PCR, yet TCRdb's version contains in-frame clones alone and is incomplete. Here the sample spans roughly 150,000 clones, about 85% being singletons. Sequenced sample: peripheral blood. The source is a man at least 80 years old with COVID-19, enrolled during active disease.

The chain employs TRBV19 and TRBJ2-3; D is undetermined. The V gene's germline CDR1 is LNHDA and CDR2 SQIVND (reference sequence). This CDR3 region has 14 residues. V gave up 4 bases and J gave up 0 bases, with 8 bases separating them. CDR3 sequence reads: CASSNQKSTDTQYF. In nucleotides, the CDR3 is TGTGCCAGTAGTAATCAGAAGAGCACAGATACGCAGTATTTT. Combining the CDR3 with reference TRBV19 and TRBJ2-3 gives the whole variable domain DGGITQSPKYLFRKEGQNVTLSCEQNLNHDAMYWYRQDPGQGLRLIYYSQIVNDFQKGDIAEGYSVSREKKESFPLTVTSAQKNPTAFYLCASSNQKSTDTQYFGPGTRLTVL.

The V call is TRBV12-5, the J call TRBJ2-3; unclear D gene. The CDR3 consists of 14 residues. Between the trimmed V and J ends, which lost 0 bases and 3 bases, there was a span of 7 bases. Germline V lookup: CDR1 LGHNT, CDR2 FRNRAP. The CDR3 DNA reads as TGTGCTAGTGGTTTGGTCACCGAGACAGATACGCAGTATTTT. This encodes CASGLVTETDTQYF.

The V gene is TRBV9, the J gene TRBJ2-3; no firm D call. V was cut by 1 base and J by 5 bases, with 11 bases left in between. This CDR3 has 14 residues. Germline V lookup: CDR1 SGDLS, CDR2 YYNGEE. Here the CDR3 reads CASSVLAVGDTQYF. The CDR3 nucleotides read TGTGCCAGCAGCGTATTGGCAGTTGGAGATACGCAGTATTTT.

In this sample, this clone turned up a few times. The CDR3 is CASSLRSSRVGNQPQHF. The CDR3 region has the DNA TGTGCCAGCAGCTTGCGATCATCCAGGGTTGGTAATCAGCCCCAGCATTTT. This chain uses TRBV5-6 with TRBJ1-5; D might be TRBD1 (5 bases). CDR1 is SGHDT and CDR2 is YYEEEE in the germline V gene. V shed 1 base and J shed 4 bases, with 18 bases lying between them. The CDR3 spans 17 residues. The variable domain in full, with the rest retrieved from reference TRBV5-6 and TRBJ1-5, is DAGVTQSPTHLIKTRGQQVTLRCSPKSGHDTVSWYQQALGQGPQFIFQYYEEEERQRGNFPDRFSGHQFPNYSSELNVNALLLGDSALYLCASSLRSSRVGNQPQHFGDGTRLSIL.

This clone turned up a few times. J is TRBJ2-5 and V is TRBV5-1; 10 nucleotides agree with TRBD2. After removal of 0 bases from V and 4 bases from J, the junction contained 12 bases not matched to a gene. Germline assignment: CDR1 SGHRS and CDR2 YFSETQ. This CDR3 contains 18 residues. CDR3 DNA sequence: TGCGCCAGCAGCTTGGCCCAGATGGCTAGCGGGGGAGGAGAGACCCAGTACTTC. Translating it yields CASSLAQMASGGGETQYF.

V and J are TRBV7-2 and TRBJ2-5, with 10 bases lining up with TRBD2. CDR3 length: 14 residues. After removal of 5 bases from V and 5 bases from J, the junction contained 5 bases not matched to a gene. Per the germline V gene, CDR1 is SGHTA and CDR2 is FQGNSA. This CDR3 reads CASSLQAGGETQYF. The CDR3 DNA follows: TGTGCCAGCAGCCTACAAGCGGGGGGGGAGACCCAGTACTTC.

In this sample, this clone turned up a few times. The rearrangement links TRBV20-1 to TRBJ2-1, with TRBD2 as a possible D gene (5 bases). The V gene lost 3 bases and the J gene lost 8 bases, with 8 bases spanning the gap. This CDR3 is 11 amino acids long. Germline V CDR1 and CDR2: DFQATT, SNEGSKA (reference sequence). CDR3 bases: TGCAGTGCTAGTAGGCGGGATGAGCAGTTCTTC. The encoded protein is CSASRRDEQFF.

The chain uses TRBV19 and TRBJ1-3; weak D call: TRBD1 (5 bases). CDR3 length: 13 residues. In germline, CDR1 is LNHDA, CDR2 SQIVND (reference sequence). V lost 6 bases to trimming and J lost 4 bases, with 10 bases between them. CDR3 sequence reads: CASSWDWGNTIYF. The CDR3 nucleotides are TGTGCCAGTAGCTGGGACTGGGGAAACACCATATATTTT.

The chain employs TRBV11-2 and TRBJ1-6, with TRBD1 matching 7 bases. Germline values: CDR1 SGHAT, CDR2 FQNNGV. Losses at the gene ends were 3 bases for V and 8 bases for J; bases not matched to a gene: 10. The CDR3 has 16 residues. CDR3 in DNA: TGTGCCAGCAGCTTGTCCCCGACAGGGACACATTCACCCCTCCACTTT. Encoded protein: CASSLSPTGTHSPLHF. Full variable domain (missing parts from reference TRBV11-2 and TRBJ1-6): EAGVAQSPRYKIIEKRQSVAFWCNPISGHATLYWYQQILGQGPKLLIQFQNNGVVDDSQLPKDRFSAERLKGVDSTLKIQPAKLEDSAVYLCASSLSPTGTHSPLHFGNGTRLTVT.

The V and J genes are TRBV3-1 (or the pseudogene TRBV3-2) and TRBJ1-1; D is ambiguous. This CDR3 is built from 13 residues. Looked up from germline, CDR1 is LGHDT and CDR2 is YNNKEL (reference sequence). V was clipped by 0 bases and J by 3 bases, with 5 bases between them. The CDR3 sequence: CASSQEADTEAFF. CDR3 DNA: TGTGCCAGCAGCCAAGAGGCCGACACTGAAGCTTTCTTT.

The rearrangement links TRBV7-9 to TRBJ2-7, with 10 bases fitting TRBD2. The junction had 5 bases not matched to a gene; V was cut back by 8 bases and J by 1 base. Germline V CDR1 and CDR2: SEHNR, FQNEAQ (reference sequence). The CDR3 is 14 amino acids. The CDR3 DNA is TGTGCCAGCTTAGCGGGGGGCACTTCCTACGAGCAGTACTTC. Amino acid sequence: CASLAGGTSYEQYF.

The rearrangement uses TRBV2 and TRBJ1-2; D is possibly TRBD1 (6 bases). In germline, CDR1 is SNHLY, CDR2 FYNNEI. The germline V and J ends were trimmed by 7 bases and 6 bases, with 18 bases remaining between them. This CDR3 is 14 amino acids long. The CDR3 protein is CASTKGDTPHGYTF. CDR3 DNA sequence: TGTGCCAGCACTAAGGGGGACACCCCCCATGGCTACACCTTC.

The rearrangement links TRBV19 to TRBJ2-7; 8 positions match TRBD1. This CDR3 spans 15 amino acids. Looked up from germline, CDR1 is LNHDA and CDR2 is SQIVND (reference sequence). V was clipped by 6 bases and J by 9 bases; unmatched bases: 16. CDR3 nucleotides: TGTGCCAGTAGGGATCCCGGGACAGGCGCCAGCAGGCAGTACTTC. It is translated as CASRDPGTGASRQYF.

This clone was recorded once. CDR3 protein: CASSNLAGGSSTDTQYF. The CDR3 DNA reads TGTGCCAGCAGCAATCTAGCGGGGGGGTCTAGCACAGATACGCAGTATTTT. The V gene is TRBV9, the J gene TRBJ2-3; 12 bases agree with TRBD2. CDR3 length: 17 amino acids. Germline V lookup: CDR1 SGDLS, CDR2 YYNGEE. The J segment lost 0 bases and the V segment lost 4 bases, leaving 6 bases of the junction unmatched.

The rearrangement links TRBV2 to TRBJ2-1, with a possible D match to TRBD2 (6 bases). Germline CDR1 is SNHLY and CDR2 is FYNNEI. CDR3 length: 15 residues. The germline V and J ends were trimmed by 3 bases and 4 bases, with 13 bases remaining between them. CDR3 coding DNA: TGTGCCAGCAGTGAGGGAGGTCTCCTATACAATGAGCAGTTCTTC. Its protein product is CASSEGGLLYNEQFF.

The chain couples TRBV6-1 to TRBJ2-2; D gene unclear. Germline V CDR1 and CDR2: MNHNS, SASEGT. V was trimmed by 0 bases and J by 0 bases, leaving 8 bases between them. The CDR3 spans 16 residues. The CDR3 here is CASSEALSANTGELFF. The CDR3 region has the DNA TGTGCCAGCAGTGAAGCGCTCAGCGCGAACACCGGGGAGCTGTTTTTT.

The V gene is TRBV19, the J gene TRBJ2-1, with 12 positions matching TRBD2. The CDR3 is 15 amino acids. Germline CDR1 and CDR2: LNHDA and SQIVND (reference sequence). After removal of 5 bases from V and 4 bases from J, the junction contained 3 bases not matched to a gene. The DNA for the CDR3 is TGTGCCAGTAGTCCTAGCGGGGGGGCGTACAATGAGCAGTTCTTC. Its translation is CASSPSGGAYNEQFF.

The chain uses TRBV7-2 and TRBJ2-1; 9 nucleotides match TRBD1. Per the germline V gene, CDR1 is SGHTA and CDR2 is FQGNSA. CDR3 length: 16 residues. The V gene end was trimmed by 6 bases and the J gene end by 2 bases; junction bases not matched to a gene: 8. Written as DNA, the CDR3 is TGTGCCAGCAGTCGCGGGACAGGGCGCCCCTACAATGAGCAGTTCTTC. Its translation: CASSRGTGRPYNEQFF.

Here the CDR3 DNA reads TGTGCCAGCAGTTTCTCTCATGGCTACACCTTC. Translating gives CASSFSHGYTF. The gene calls are TRBV12-3 or TRBV12-4 and TRBJ1-2; D is undetermined. Trimming pared 3 bases from V and 6 bases from J, leaving 5 bases between. The CDR3 has 11 amino acids.

V is TRBV28 and J is TRBJ2-2, with a weak D call TRBD2 (6 bases). Germline CDR1 reads MDHEN; CDR2 reads SYDVKM. This CDR3 has 16 amino acids. Trimming stripped 6 bases from V and 0 bases from J, with 14 bases between. CDR3 in amino acids: CASSPGGTSNTGELFF. CDR3 nucleotide sequence: TGTGCCAGCAGCCCTGGGGGGACTTCGAACACCGGGGAGCTGTTTTTT. The whole variable domain, remainder taken from reference TRBV28 and TRBJ2-2, is DVKVTQSSRYLVKRTGEKVFLECVQDMDHENMFWYRQDPGLGLRLIYFSYDVKMKEKGDIPEGYSVSREKKERFSLILESASTNQTSMYLCASSPGGTSNTGELFFGEGSRLTVL.

This chain connects TRBV11-3 to TRBJ2-1, with 7 bases that match TRBD2. From germline, CDR1 is SGHNT and CDR2 YENEEA. This CDR3 region has 14 residues. V shed 1 base and J 12 bases; nucleotides not matched to a gene: 9. Here the CDR3 DNA reads TGTGCCAGCAGCTTAGTGGTGGAGCGGGGTGTGCAGTTCTTC. Its translation: CASSLVVERGVQFF. The variable domain in full, with the rest retrieved from reference TRBV11-3 and TRBJ2-1, is EAGVVQSPRYKIIEKKQPVAFWCNPISGHNTLYWYLQNLGQGPELLIRYENEEAVDDSQLPKDRFSAERLKGVDSTLKIQPAELGDSAVYLCASSLVVERGVQFFGPGTRLTVL.

The chain combines TRBV29-1 with TRBJ2-1; a possible D gene is TRBD2 (5 bases). The V gene lost 5 bases and the J gene lost 2 bases, with 10 bases spanning the gap. Germline-derived CDR1 and CDR2 are SQVTM and ANQGSEA. There are 13 residues in the CDR3. The CDR3 reads CSVRERTYNEQFF. The CDR3 region has the DNA TGCAGCGTTAGGGAGAGGACCTACAATGAGCAGTTCTTC.

In its sample, this clone was seen once. The chain links TRBV18 to TRBJ1-3; 7 bases are shared with TRBD1. The CDR3 is 15 amino acids. Germline CDR1 reads KGHSH; CDR2 reads LQKENI. V dropped 4 bases and J dropped 0; count of bases not matched to a gene: 3. This chain's CDR3 is CASSQDRSSGNTIYF. CDR3 DNA sequence: TGTGCCAGCTCACAGGACAGGAGCTCTGGAAACACCATATATTTT.

This clone was observed a few times. The gene calls are TRBV12-3 or TRBV12-4 and TRBJ1-6; D is ambiguous. The V end was cut by 4 bases, the J end by 6 bases, with 4 bases between. The length of the CDR3 is 12 residues. The CDR3, as DNA: TGTGCCAGCAGTTCCCTTAATTCACCCCTCCACTTT. This sequence encodes CASSSLNSPLHF.

The J gene is TRBJ1-1, the V gene TRBV4-2; TRBD1 might be the D (5 bases). Trimming removed 0 bases at V and 3 bases at J, with 11 bases between. Germline V gene data show CDR1 as LGHNA and CDR2 as YNFKEQ. The CDR3 sequence is 15 residues long. Here the CDR3 DNA reads TGTGCCAGCAGCCAAGAAACCCAGGGCCACACTGAAGCTTTCTTT. Translating gives CASSQETQGHTEAFF.

This sequence joins TRBV6-1 and TRBJ1-6; TRBD1 agrees at 8 bases. V lost 1 base, J lost 9 bases, and 11 bases stayed unmatched. From germline, CDR1 is MNHNS and CDR2 SASEGT. CDR3 length equals 17 residues. The CDR3 loop reads CASSEVTKGRGRSPLHF. The CDR3 coding sequence is TGTGCCAGCAGTGAAGTAACGAAGGGCAGGGGGCGTTCACCCCTCCACTTT.

In this sample, this clone turned up many times. The chain links TRBV24-1 to TRBJ1-5; TRBD1 might be the D (6 bases). Trimming pared 2 bases from V and 3 bases from J, leaving 7 bases between. Germline CDR1 KGHDR, CDR2 SFDVKD. This CDR3 is 14 amino acids long. CDR3 residues: CATSDWTANQPQHF. The CDR3 coding sequence is TGTGCCACCAGTGATTGGACAGCCAATCAGCCCCAGCATTTT.

The chain couples TRBV19 to TRBJ2-5; 8 bases line up with TRBD1. The germline CDR1 and CDR2 sequences are LNHDA and SQIVND (reference sequence). V shed 5 bases, J shed 0 bases, and the junction held 5 bases outside the gene matches. The CDR3 spans 15 residues. CDR3 sequence: CASSPRGHYQETQYF. CDR3 nucleotides: TGTGCCAGTAGTCCCAGGGGGCACTACCAAGAGACCCAGTACTTC.

For the CDR3, the DNA is TGTGCCAGCAGTTCTGGCAGGCTGCCGTACTTC. As protein: CASSSGRLPYF. V gene TRBV6-6 combines with J gene TRBJ2-7; D is uncertain. V was trimmed by 4 bases and J by 12 bases, leaving 13 bases between them. Germline V gene lookup returns CDR1 MNHNY and CDR2 SVGAGI (reference sequence). This CDR3 is built from 11 residues.